This TCR beta chain was found in a study of blood T cell repertoires in COVID-19. The overall study: From the United States, Italy and Spain came samples of acute and convalescent COVID-19. The cDNA or gDNA used as material had been derived from T cells, B-cell-depleted T cells, or PBMCs.

Clones were read by immunoSEQ multiplex PCR, and TCRdb kept only the in-frame ones, dropping some. In the table there are hundreds of thousands of clones, 82% of which are singletons. As regards this clone: The DNA is omitted, as the CDR3 cannot be located on it reliably, and the CDR3 follows TCRdb's listing.

Termini included, the CDR3 measures 12 amino acids. Germline V gives CDR1 SGHAT, CDR2 FQNNGV. The age range of participants was about 18 to 100 years, with residence in about two dozen US areas. Two negative PCRs, clearance, or symptom resolution characterized the recovered Cohort 3 donors. The specimen sequenced was PBMCs or T cells enriched from blood (not recorded which). The source of this sequence is a woman in her sixties who had recovered from COVID-19. The chain uses TRBV11-2 and TRBJ2-1; the listed D gene, TRBD1, was not tested against the DNA. The CDR3 here is CASSFGRGNAFF.